The 29 T cell receptor beta chains reported below all come from one sample, sequenced in a study of CD8 T cells in Susac syndrome. Reverse transcription of roughly 0.5 to 1 ug RNA was carried out with random hexamers. One entry per CDR3 protein, called by TCRdb with MiXCR from the immunoSEQ multiplex PCR reads. The table has approximately 180,000 distinct CDR3 sequences, around 95% seen once. The source material was CD4+ T cells from PBMCs. The receptors originated from a human donor with multiple sclerosis.

The chain couples TRBV20-1 to TRBJ1-1, with D uncertain. The CDR3 is made up of 13 amino acids. With 1 base removed from V and 1 base from J, the gap between germline ends came to 7 bases. Germline CDR1 DFQATT, CDR2 SNEGSKA (reference sequence). The CDR3 coding sequence is TGCAGTGCTAGAGTATGGAGGAACACTGAAGCTTTCTTT. The encoded protein is CSARVWRNTEAFF.

The chain links TRBV20-1 to TRBJ2-7; 7 nucleotides line up with TRBD1. The CDR3 totals 12 residues. The V gene's germline CDR1 is DFQATT and CDR2 SNEGSKA (reference sequence). V dropped 3 bases and J dropped 5; count of bases not matched to a gene: 4. In DNA form, the CDR3 reads TGCAGTGCTAGCCAGGGGGTCGACGAGCAGTACTTC. It yields the protein CSASQGVDEQYF.

V usage is TRBV9 and J usage is TRBJ1-5; no reliable D call. Trimming took off 3 bases at V and 0 bases at J, with 7 bases between the two ends. From germline, CDR1 is SGDLS and CDR2 YYNGEE. The CDR3 has 14 amino acids. Here the CDR3 DNA reads TGTGCCAGCAGCGGCGGTTATAGCAATCAGCCCCAGCATTTT. Its protein product is CASSGGYSNQPQHF.

The chain is built from TRBV12-3 or TRBV12-4 and TRBJ1-5; TRBD1 agrees at 7 bases. This CDR3 has 16 amino acids. The V and J ends lost 5 bases and 7 bases, in that order; junction bases with no gene match: 14. The CDR3 sequence is CASSPVVAGGFQPQHF. The DNA of the CDR3 is TGTGCCAGCAGTCCAGTCGTGGCAGGGGGTTTCCAGCCCCAGCATTTT.

The chain is built from TRBV29-1 and TRBJ1-1; D is ambiguous. The ends were cut back, 4 bases at V and 0 bases at J, with 9 bases in the middle. The CDR3 covers 13 residues. The germline gives CDR1 SQVTM, CDR2 ANQGSEA. The CDR3 sequence: CSVAGLMNTEAFF. The CDR3 DNA reads TGCAGCGTTGCGGGCCTCATGAACACTGAAGCTTTCTTT.

The CDR3 bases are TGCGCCAGCAGCCAAGAAGTGGACGAGCAGTACTTC. Protein: CASSQEVDEQYF. V usage is TRBV4-1 and J usage is TRBJ2-7; no definite D call. CDR3 length: 12 amino acids. The germline V gene encodes CDR1 MGHRA and CDR2 YSYEKL. V was pared by 0 bases and J by 5 bases, with 5 bases between.

The chain has TRBV7-9 and TRBJ1-6, with D possibly being TRBD1 (5 bases). V dropped 5 bases and J dropped 7 bases, with 15 bases sitting between them. CDR3 length: 15 amino acids. Looked up from germline, CDR1 is SEHNR and CDR2 is FQNEAQ (reference sequence). CDR3 protein: CASSPGIIPNSPLHF. CDR3 nucleotide sequence: TGTGCCAGCAGCCCAGGGATAATTCCCAATTCACCCCTCCACTTT.

This chain joins TRBV9 and TRBJ2-3; a weak D match, TRBD1 (7 bases). Germline CDR1 reads SGDLS; CDR2 reads YYNGEE. The CDR3 sequence is 15 residues long. V dropped 2 bases and J dropped 0 bases, with 10 bases sitting between them. CDR3 residues: CASSVRGASTDTQYF. CDR3 bases: TGTGCCAGCAGCGTCAGGGGGGCTAGCACAGATACGCAGTATTTT.

In this sample, this clonotype turned up once. The rearrangement uses TRBV6-5 and TRBJ2-7; TRBD1 might be the D (6 bases). Germline CDR1 MNHEY, CDR2 SVGAGI. V was shortened by 6 bases and J by 0 bases, with 12 bases between the two germline ends. CDR3 size: 14 residues. The CDR3: CASRVTGSSYEQYF. CDR3 nucleotides: TGTGCCAGCAGAGTGACAGGAAGCTCCTACGAGCAGTACTTC.

The chain employs TRBV30 and TRBJ1-4; TRBD1 matches 7 bases. This CDR3 is 13 amino acids long. V lost 3 bases, J lost 7 bases, and 5 bases stayed unmatched. Germline CDR1 is GTSNPN and CDR2 is SVGIG (reference sequence). CDR3 DNA: TGTGCCTGGAGGCTGACAGGGAGTGAAAAACTGTTTTTT. It encodes CAWRLTGSEKLFF.

The table lists this clonotype with a count of one. This chain's CDR3 is CATSRGDNSPTYEQYF. The CDR3 DNA reads TGTGCCACCAGCAGAGGAGATAACAGTCCCACCTACGAGCAGTACTTC. The V call is TRBV15, the J call TRBJ2-7; D gene ambiguous. This CDR3 spans 16 amino acids. Per the germline V gene, CDR1 is LNHNV and CDR2 is YYDKDF (reference sequence). The ends were cut back, 1 base at V and 2 bases at J, with 15 bases in the middle.

J is TRBJ2-5 and V is TRBV20-1; D unresolved. V shed 8 bases and J shed 0 bases, with 10 bases lying between them. The CDR3 runs 12 residues. Looked up from germline, CDR1 is DFQATT and CDR2 is SNEGSKA (reference sequence). The CDR3 sequence: CSMDGDQETQYF. DNA of the CDR3: TGCAGTATGGACGGAGACCAAGAGACCCAGTACTTC.

The V and J genes are TRBV3-1 and TRBJ1-1; possibly TRBD1 for D (5 bases). The V and J ends lost 7 bases and 4 bases respectively, with 16 bases between them. The CDR3 runs 14 residues. CDR1 and CDR2 from the germline V gene are LGHDT and YNNKEL (reference sequence). The CDR3 region is CASNLGGPSTEAFF. The CDR3 DNA sequence: TGTGCCAGCAACCTGGGGGGACCAAGCACTGAAGCTTTCTTT.

CDR3 sequence: CASSQDQLTRAFF. CDR3 nucleotide sequence: TGCGCCAGCAGCCAAGATCAGCTTACCCGGGCTTTCTTT. The rearrangement joins TRBV4-1 to TRBJ1-1, with no clear D. Germline V gene lookup returns CDR1 MGHRA and CDR2 YSYEKL. The CDR3 is 13 residues long. Trimming took 0 bases from V and 11 from J, leaving 13 bases between them.

A word on this clonotype: At one boundary the junction diverges from the germline segment, which might be a read error. The rearrangement joins TRBV5-1 to TRBJ2-1; 9 positions agree with TRBD2. The CDR3 covers 14 residues. Germline loops: CDR1 SGHRS, CDR2 YFSETQ. This chain's CDR3 is CASSGARGGNQQFF. In DNA form, the CDR3 reads TGCGCCAGCAGCGGGGCGCGGGGGGGCAATCAGCAGTTCTTC.

The chain has TRBV15 and TRBJ2-5, with D possibly TRBD2 on 6 matching bases. The CDR3 extends over 14 amino acids. CDR1 and CDR2 (germline): LNHNV, YYDKDF (reference sequence). V gave up 1 base and J gave up 9 bases, with 15 bases separating them. The CDR3 region has the DNA TGTGCCACCAGCAGAGCGCAGGACTACCAAGCCCAGTACTTC. Translated: CATSRAQDYQAQYF. The whole variable domain, filled in from reference TRBV15 and TRBJ2-5, reads DAMVIQNPRYQVTQFGKPVTLSCSQTLNHNVMYWYQQKSSQAPKLLFHYYDKDFNNEADTPDNFQSRRPNTSFCFLDIRSPGLGDTAMYLCATSRAQDYQAQYFGPGTRLLVL.

V gene TRBV12-3 or TRBV12-4 combines with J gene TRBJ2-7; tentative D call: TRBD1 (5 bases). The V end lost 6 bases, the J end lost 6 bases, and 12 bases lay between the germline ends. The CDR3 is 12 residues long. CDR3 nucleotide sequence: TGTGCCAGCAGGCCCGACAGCAGCGAGCAGTACTTC. Its translation is CASRPDSSEQYF.

V is TRBV28 and J is TRBJ2-1; 11 bases map to TRBD2. V gave up 8 bases and J gave up 2 bases; unmatched junction bases: 2. CDR3 length: 14 residues. From germline, CDR1 is MDHEN and CDR2 SYDVKM. CDR3 residues: CASSSGGTYNEQFF. The CDR3 DNA reads as TGTGCCAGCTCTAGCGGGGGGACCTACAATGAGCAGTTCTTC.

The chain's CDR3 is CASSLADFTDTQYF. CDR3 nucleotide sequence: TGCGCCAGCAGCTTGGCCGACTTCACAGATACGCAGTATTTT. The chain recombines TRBV5-1 with TRBJ2-3; the D is unclear. This CDR3 contains 14 residues. CDR1 and CDR2 (germline): SGHRS, YFSETQ. V was shortened by 0 bases and J by 2 bases, with 7 bases between the two germline ends.

The genes are TRBV29-1 and TRBJ1-1; tentatively, D is TRBD1 (5 bases). Looked up from germline, CDR1 is SQVTM and CDR2 is ANQGSEA. Trimming left V 4 bases short and J 1 base short, with 16 bases between. The CDR3 extends over 15 amino acids. DNA for the CDR3: TGCAGCGTTGCTGTATTCCAGGGTCAGAACACTGAAGCTTTCTTT. As protein: CSVAVFQGQNTEAFF.

The chain has TRBV13 and TRBJ2-3; 9 bases line up with TRBD2. The V and J ends lost 3 bases and 2 bases, in that order; junction bases with no gene match: 6. The CDR3 extends over 16 amino acids. Germline V gives CDR1 PRHDT, CDR2 FYEKMQ (reference sequence). CDR3 in amino acids: CASSLDSGGYTDTQYF. Here the CDR3 DNA reads TGTGCCAGCAGCTTGGATAGCGGGGGATACACAGATACGCAGTATTTT.

The J gene is TRBJ2-3, the V gene TRBV6-6; 8 nucleotides match TRBD2. Germline V gene lookup returns CDR1 MNHNY and CDR2 SVGAGI (reference sequence). This CDR3 is built from 15 residues. Trimming removed 2 bases from V and 7 bases from J; junction bases left unmatched: 8. This CDR3 is CASSYARGGRNTQYF. In DNA, the CDR3 is TGTGCCAGCAGTTACGCACGGGGGGGGAGGAATACGCAGTATTTT.

The chain couples TRBV3-1 to TRBJ2-5; 10 nucleotides line up with TRBD2. Trimming removed 0 bases from V and 5 bases from J; junction bases left unmatched: 9. The germline V gene has CDR1 LGHDT and CDR2 YNNKEL (reference sequence). The CDR3 contains 17 residues. CDR3 sequence reads: CASSQDLASGGGETQYF. In DNA form, the CDR3 reads TGTGCCAGCAGCCAAGATTTAGCTAGCGGGGGTGGGGAGACCCAGTACTTC.

V gene TRBV6-5 combines with J gene TRBJ1-5; perhaps TRBD1 as D (6 bases). V was shortened by 4 bases and J by 3 bases, with 13 bases between the two germline ends. Looked up from germline, CDR1 is MNHEY and CDR2 is SVGAGI. This CDR3 contains 15 residues. The CDR3 bases are TGTGCCAGCAGTTTTGGGAGGGGGGACAATCAGCCCCAGCATTTT. The encoded protein is CASSFGRGDNQPQHF.

The rearrangement joins TRBV24-1 to TRBJ2-3; a weak D match, TRBD2 (5 bases). V was pared by 7 bases and J by 7 bases, with 11 bases between. This CDR3 comprises 12 residues. Germline V lookup: CDR1 KGHDR, CDR2 SFDVKD. The chain's CDR3 is CATRDLTYTQYF. DNA of the CDR3: TGTGCCACCAGGGACTTAACTTATACGCAGTATTTT.

This clonotype was seen only once. J is TRBJ1-1 and V is TRBV6-5; D gene uncertain. CDR3 length: 13 residues. Per the germline V gene, CDR1 is MNHEY and CDR2 is SVGAGI. Between the trimmed V and J ends, which lost 6 bases and 3 bases, there was a span of 11 bases. CDR3 protein: CASRRRLDTEAFF. The CDR3 region has the DNA TGTGCCAGCAGGCGGAGGTTGGACACTGAAGCTTTCTTT.

V and J are TRBV29-1 and TRBJ1-5; perhaps TRBD1 as D (5 bases). Germline CDR1 and CDR2: SQVTM and ANQGSEA. V shed 6 bases and J shed 3 bases, with 12 bases lying between them. The CDR3 is made up of 13 amino acids. CDR3 sequence: CSVSDSYNQPQHF. In DNA, the CDR3 is TGCAGCGTCTCCGACAGTTACAATCAGCCCCAGCATTTT. The full variable domain, completed using reference TRBV29-1 and TRBJ1-5, is SAVISQKPSRDICQRGTSLTIQCQVDSQVTMMFWYRQQPGQSLTLIATANQGSEATYESGFVIDKFPISRPNLTFSTLTVSNMSPEDSSIYLCSVSDSYNQPQHFGDGTRLSIL.

The chain joins TRBV4-1 to TRBJ2-1; possibly TRBD1 for D (6 bases). The CDR3 totals 15 residues. Looked up from germline, CDR1 is MGHRA and CDR2 is YSYEKL. The V end was cut by 2 bases, the J end by 4 bases, with 12 bases between. Written as DNA, the CDR3 is TGCGCCAGCAGCCAACCCAGGGGTGGGTACAATGAGCAGTTCTTC. Translation: CASSQPRGGYNEQFF.

The chain joins TRBV2 to TRBJ2-7; D is unclear. This CDR3 spans 13 amino acids. Trimming shortened V by 7 bases and J by 2 bases, and 12 bases separated the two germline ends. Germline assignment: CDR1 SNHLY and CDR2 FYNNEI. CDR3 bases: TGTGCCAGCAACCGGTACAGCACCTACGAGCAGTACTTC. Its protein is CASNRYSTYEQYF.